Shown below are 18 T cell receptor beta chains from a single sample sequenced in a study of monozygotic twins with inflammatory bowel disease (dated 2019 in TCRdb). Library creation used 5' RACE. TCRdb names Illumina HiSeq 2500 as the instrument used. Once TCRdb had reprocessed the reads, it stored one entry per CDR3 protein sequence and supplied no DNA. The table of this sample itemizes over 350,000 distinct CDR3 sequences. Of the sample, 2.5% to 3% is held by the ten largest clones. Specimen: blood. Source of these receptors: a human donor with ulcerative colitis or Crohn's disease, or a healthy co-twin of an affected twin (not recorded which).

This chain connects TRBV11-2 to TRBJ1-2. The germline CDR1 and CDR2 sequences are SGHAT and FQNNGV. The CDR3 is 13 residues long. The CDR3 reads CASSSAGLYGYTF. The full variable domain, its missing parts supplied by reference TRBV11-2 and TRBJ1-2, is EAGVAQSPRYKIIEKRQSVAFWCNPISGHATLYWYQQILGQGPKLLIQFQNNGVVDDSQLPKDRFSAERLKGVDSTLKIQPAKLEDSAVYLCASSSAGLYGYTFGSGTRLTVV.

The V call is TRBV6-1, the J call TRBJ2-7. The CDR3 sequence is 14 residues long. The germline V gene encodes CDR1 MNHNS and CDR2 SASEGT. The CDR3 sequence is CASSEVGGPYEQYF.

J is TRBJ2-1 and V is TRBV27; TCRdb lists TRBD1, though no DNA is available to test this call. Germline CDR1 MNHEY, CDR2 SMNVEV (reference sequence). The CDR3 covers 14 residues. The CDR3 reads CASTTWTGNNEQFF.

The chain has TRBV5-1 and TRBJ2-2; TCRdb proposes TRBD1, but this gene call is untestable without DNA. Germline assignment: CDR1 SGHRS and CDR2 YFSETQ. The CDR3 totals 16 residues. The CDR3 protein is CASSFSDRGRSGELFF.

The chain couples TRBV6-2 or TRBV6-3 to TRBJ2-1. This CDR3 region has 12 residues. Germline loops: CDR1 MNHEY, CDR2 SVGEGT. CDR3 protein: CASSYSAYEQFF.

The chain has TRBV5-1 and TRBJ1-1; the D gene TCRdb calls, TRBD1, cannot be checked with no DNA. The CDR3 spans 13 residues. Germline V gene sequence: CDR1 SGHRS, CDR2 YFSETQ. CDR3 protein: CASSPGANTEAFF.

V and J are TRBV12-3 or TRBV12-4 and TRBJ1-6. The CDR3 has 15 residues. This CDR3 is CASSPRQEGNSPLHF.

V usage is TRBV6-2 or TRBV6-3 and J usage is TRBJ2-1; the TCRdb D gene call, TRBD1, has no DNA to confirm it. CDR1 is MNHEY, CDR2 SVGEGT, per germline. This CDR3 has 15 amino acids. CDR3 amino acids: CASSSGVLLGSEQFF.

This rearrangement joins TRBV4-3 to TRBJ2-2; TCRdb reports TRBD1, a call that lacks DNA to check it against. The CDR3 totals 17 residues. From germline, CDR1 is LGHNA and CDR2 YSLEER. CDR3 protein: CASSHPWGSKNTGELFF.

The chain uses TRBV7-3 and TRBJ2-1; checking the TCRdb D call of TRBD1 is not possible without DNA. CDR3 size: 16 residues. Germline V gene sequence: CDR1 SGHTA, CDR2 FQGTGA. This CDR3 is CASSLSGRGLRLKQFF.

The CDR3 protein is CASSLEIGPNTEAFF. The rearrangement joins TRBV5-1 to TRBJ1-1. This CDR3 region has 15 residues. Germline lookup yields CDR1 SGHRS and CDR2 YFSETQ. Looking up the rest from reference TRBV5-1 and TRBJ1-1 gives the full variable domain: KAGVTQTPRYLIKTRGQQVTLSCSPISGHRSVSWYQQTPGQGLQFLFEYFSETQRNKGNFPGRFSGRQFSNSRSEMNVSTLELGDSALYLCASSLEIGPNTEAFFGQGTRLTVV.

The rearrangement links TRBV20-1 to TRBJ2-3; no DNA is available, so the TRBD2 call from TCRdb remains unchecked. Germline CDR1 and CDR2: DFQATT and SNEGSKA (reference sequence). The CDR3 length is 16 residues. The chain's CDR3 is CSAPGLAGGLADTQYF.

The chain carries TRBV7-3 and TRBJ1-1. From germline, CDR1 is SGHTA and CDR2 FQGTGA. CDR3 length equals 15 residues. CDR3: CASRRESLGYTEAFF. Combining the CDR3 with reference TRBV7-3 and TRBJ1-1 gives the whole variable domain GAGVSQTPSNKVTEKGKYVELRCDPISGHTALYWYRQSLGQGPEFLIYFQGTGAADDSGLPNDRFFAVRPEGSVSTLKIQRTERGDSAVYLCASRRESLGYTEAFFGQGTRLTVV.

The chain carries TRBV20-1 and TRBJ1-5; the D gene TCRdb calls, TRBD1, cannot be checked with no DNA. CDR3 length: 17 residues. Per the germline V gene, CDR1 is DFQATT and CDR2 is SNEGSKA (reference sequence). CDR3 sequence reads: CSARDASGTRSNQPQHF.

This chain connects TRBV4-1 to TRBJ2-7. CDR3 size: 13 residues. The germline V gene encodes CDR1 MGHRA and CDR2 YSYEKL. The CDR3 sequence: CASSQTESYEQYF.

V is TRBV29-1 and J is TRBJ1-1; absent DNA, TCRdb's TRBD1 call cannot be checked. The CDR3 runs to 13 residues. The germline gives CDR1 SQVTM, CDR2 ANQGSEA. CDR3 sequence reads: CSALDRFLTEAFF.

The chain recombines TRBV28 with TRBJ2-7; checking the TCRdb D call of TRBD1 is not possible without DNA. This CDR3 contains 15 residues. Germline V gives CDR1 MDHEN, CDR2 SYDVKM. The CDR3 here is CASTYGGTATYEQYF.

The rearrangement joins TRBV4-3 to TRBJ2-1; TCRdb's D call of TRBD1 is untestable without DNA. CDR3 length: 14 residues. Germline V gene lookup returns CDR1 LGHNA and CDR2 YSLEER. The CDR3: CASSQVKGVNEQFF.